This TCR beta chain is from a study of identifying expanded T cells in peripheral blood. Healthy donors had no documented immune events, such as infections, while sampled. Profiling relied on immunoSEQ multiplex PCR, and the TCRdb table lists in-frame clones only, not all of them. The data contain about 78,000 clones, approximately 90% of them seen just once; the ten biggest clones take up around 19%. Trimming shortened V by 1 base and J by 7 bases, and 17 bases separated the two germline ends. The CDR3 spans 16 residues. Germline CDR1 reads SGHTA; CDR2 reads FQGNSA. The sequenced material came from blood. This sequence was found in a person aged 18 to 70 in good health. This chain connects TRBV7-2 to TRBJ1-5, with TRBD1 as a possible D gene (5 bases). The CDR3 nucleotides read TGTGCCAGCAGCTTAGGATCCGTCAGGGCCGGGCAGCCCCAGCATTTT. Its translation: CASSLGSVRAGQPQHF. The full variable domain, its missing parts supplied by reference TRBV7-2 and TRBJ1-5, is GAGVSQSPSNKVTEKGKDVELRCDPISGHTALYWYRQSLGQGLEFLIYFQGNSAPDKSGLPSDRFSAERTGGSVSTLTIQRTQQEDSAVYLCASSLGSVRAGQPQHFGDGTRLSIL.